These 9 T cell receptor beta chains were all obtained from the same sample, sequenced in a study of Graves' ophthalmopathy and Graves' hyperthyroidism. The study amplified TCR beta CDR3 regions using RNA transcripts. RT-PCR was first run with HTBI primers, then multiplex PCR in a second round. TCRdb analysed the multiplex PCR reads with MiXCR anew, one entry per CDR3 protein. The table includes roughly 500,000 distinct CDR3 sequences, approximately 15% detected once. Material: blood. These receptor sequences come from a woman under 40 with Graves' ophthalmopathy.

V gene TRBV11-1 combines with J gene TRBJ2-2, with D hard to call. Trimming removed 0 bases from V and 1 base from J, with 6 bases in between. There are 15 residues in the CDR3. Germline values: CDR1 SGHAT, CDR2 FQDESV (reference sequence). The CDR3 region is CASSLAPVNTGELFF. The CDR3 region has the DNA TGTGCCAGCAGCTTAGCACCGGTGAACACCGGGGAGCTGTTTTTT.

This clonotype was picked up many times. The CDR3 protein is CASSFTSGKQGNSPLHF. Written as DNA, the CDR3 is TGTGCCAGCAGTTTCACTTCCGGCAAACAGGGAAATTCACCCCTCCACTTT. The V and J genes are TRBV12-3 or TRBV12-4 and TRBJ1-6; tentatively, D is TRBD1 (6 bases). CDR3 length equals 17 residues. The V gene lost 3 bases and the J gene lost 7 bases, with 19 bases spanning the gap.

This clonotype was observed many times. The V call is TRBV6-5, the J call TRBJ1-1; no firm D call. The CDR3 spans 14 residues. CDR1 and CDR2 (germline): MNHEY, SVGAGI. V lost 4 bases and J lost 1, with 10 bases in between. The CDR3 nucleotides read TGTGCCAGCAGTTTAGGGAGGTCGAACACTGAAGCTTTCTTT. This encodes CASSLGRSNTEAFF.

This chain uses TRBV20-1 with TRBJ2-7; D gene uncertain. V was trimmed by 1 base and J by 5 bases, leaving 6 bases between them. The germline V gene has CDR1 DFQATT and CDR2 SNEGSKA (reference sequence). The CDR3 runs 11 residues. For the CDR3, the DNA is TGCAGTGCTAGAGTGGCGGACGAGCAGTACTTC. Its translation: CSARVADEQYF.

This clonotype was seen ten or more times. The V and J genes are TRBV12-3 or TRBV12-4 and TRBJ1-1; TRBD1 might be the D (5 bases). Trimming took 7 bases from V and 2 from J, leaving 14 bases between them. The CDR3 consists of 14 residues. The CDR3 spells CASTKDRDNTEAFF. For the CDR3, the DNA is TGTGCCAGCACTAAAGACCGGGACAACACTGAAGCTTTCTTT.

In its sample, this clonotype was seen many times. CDR3: CASSLGTDMNTEAFF. In DNA, the CDR3 is TGCGCCAGCAGCTTGGGAACGGACATGAACACTGAAGCTTTCTTT. The chain has TRBV5-1 and TRBJ1-1; D perhaps matches TRBD1 (5 bases). This CDR3 contains 15 residues. The V end lost 0 bases, the J end lost 0 bases, and 9 bases lay between the germline ends. The germline V gene has CDR1 SGHRS and CDR2 YFSETQ.

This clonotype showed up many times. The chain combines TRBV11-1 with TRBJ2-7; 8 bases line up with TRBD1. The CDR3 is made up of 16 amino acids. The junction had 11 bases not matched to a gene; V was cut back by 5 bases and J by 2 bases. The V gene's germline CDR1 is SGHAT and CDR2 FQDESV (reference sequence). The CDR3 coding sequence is TGTGCCAGCAGCCAGTGGGGTGGACAGGGCGCCTACGAGCAGTACTTC. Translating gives CASSQWGGQGAYEQYF. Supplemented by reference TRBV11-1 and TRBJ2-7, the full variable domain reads EAEVAQSPRYKITEKSQAVAFWCDPISGHATLYWYRQILGQGPELLVQFQDESVVDDSQLPKDRFSAERLKGVDSTLKIQPAELGDSAMYLCASSQWGGQGAYEQYFGPGTRLTVT.

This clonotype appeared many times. DNA of the CDR3: TGTGCCAGCAGTTACTCGAAAGGGACAGGGGCCTACGAGCAGTACTTC. This gives the protein CASSYSKGTGAYEQYF. This sequence joins TRBV6-5 and TRBJ2-7, with 10 nucleotides matching TRBD1. Germline loops: CDR1 MNHEY, CDR2 SVGAGI. Losses at the gene ends were 0 bases for V and 2 bases for J; bases not matched to a gene: 4. CDR3 length: 16 residues.

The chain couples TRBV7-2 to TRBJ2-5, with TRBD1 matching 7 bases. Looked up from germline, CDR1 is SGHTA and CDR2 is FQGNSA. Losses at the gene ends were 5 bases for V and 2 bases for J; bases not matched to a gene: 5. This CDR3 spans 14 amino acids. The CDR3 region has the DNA TGTGCCAGCAGCCAGAACAGGGGTCAAGAGACCCAGTACTTC. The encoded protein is CASSQNRGQETQYF.